These 20 T cell receptor beta chains came from one sample sequenced in a study of neurological immune-mediated disorders. Time point specified: technical triplicate 1. One entry per CDR3 protein, called by TCRdb with MiXCR from the 5' RACE reads. The data show about 36,000 distinct CDR3 sequences, with 11% seen just once and around 3.9% held by the top ten. The material sequenced was PBMCs. Source of these receptors: a man aged 60-69 years with HTLV-1-associated myelopathy (HAM/TSP).

This rearrangement joins TRBV6-6 to TRBJ2-7; 9 nucleotides line up with TRBD1. Per the germline V gene, CDR1 is MNHNY and CDR2 is SVGAGI (reference sequence). The length of the CDR3 is 16 residues. The V and J ends lost 4 bases and 1 base, in that order; junction bases with no gene match: 8. The chain's CDR3 is CASSSDFGTGSYEQYF. The CDR3 DNA sequence: TGTGCCAGCAGTTCCGACTTTGGGACAGGGTCCTACGAGCAGTACTTC.

Ten or more counts support this clonotype. The chain couples TRBV27 to TRBJ2-6, with D hard to call. Germline loops: CDR1 MNHEY, CDR2 SMNVEV (reference sequence). Trimming removed 4 bases at V and 0 bases at J, with 4 bases between. The CDR3 runs 14 residues. CDR3 DNA sequence: TGTGCCAGCAGTTACCTCTCTGGGGCCAACGTCCTGACTTTC. Translated, it gives CASSYLSGANVLTF.

This clonotype has ten or more counts. The chain couples TRBV5-8 to TRBJ1-1; a weak D match, TRBD1 (5 bases). Trimming pared 4 bases from V and 3 bases from J, leaving 19 bases between. The germline V gene has CDR1 SGHTS and CDR2 YDEGEE. CDR3 length: 16 amino acids. CDR3 DNA sequence: TGTGCCAGCAGCCGTAGACCAGGGAGGTATGACACTGAAGCTTTCTTT. Encoded protein: CASSRRPGRYDTEAFF.

This clonotype is labeled medium-sized (0.01 to 0.1%). The V gene is TRBV5-1, the J gene TRBJ2-5; D is perhaps TRBD1 or TRBD2 (5 bases each). The CDR3 totals 13 residues. Germline lookup yields CDR1 SGHRS and CDR2 YFSETQ. The ends were cut back, 1 base at V and 5 bases at J, with 9 bases in the middle. The CDR3 sequence is CASSLMGEETQYF. DNA for the CDR3: TGCGCCAGCAGCTTGATGGGGGAGGAGACCCAGTACTTC.

This clonotype was seen many times. The gene calls are TRBV7-2 and TRBJ1-2; 11 nucleotides line up with TRBD1. The CDR3 length is 14 residues. The V segment lost 7 bases and the J segment 7 bases; nucleotides outside the gene matches: 8. Germline CDR1 is SGHTA and CDR2 is FQGNSA. In nucleotides, the CDR3 is TGTGCCAGCAACCCCGGACAGGGGGCGCTTGGCTACACCTTC. Residues: CASNPGQGALGYTF.

This clonotype was found many times. The J gene is TRBJ2-2, the V gene TRBV25-1, with 7 bases matching TRBD2. The CDR3 is 15 amino acids. With V trimmed by 4 bases and J by 5 bases, 7 bases remained unmatched. The germline V gene encodes CDR1 MGHDK and CDR2 SYGVNS. DNA for the CDR3: TGTGCCAGCAGTGGGTGGGAGGGCCTGACCGGGGAGCTGTTTTTT. Translation: CASSGWEGLTGELFF.

This chain uses TRBV5-1 with TRBJ2-3; 14 bases fit TRBD2. This CDR3 comprises 15 residues. Germline CDR1 and CDR2: SGHRS and YFSETQ. Trimming took 3 bases from V and 4 from J; bases not matched to a gene: 1. As DNA, the CDR3 is TGCGCCAGCAGCTCGACTAGCGGGAGGGCAGATACGCAGTATTTT. Translating gives CASSSTSGRADTQYF.

This clonotype was observed many times. The V and J genes are TRBV5-1 and TRBJ1-2, with D possibly TRBD1 on 5 matching bases. V was pared by 5 bases and J by 4 bases, with 15 bases between. The germline V gene has CDR1 SGHRS and CDR2 YFSETQ. The CDR3 spans 14 residues. The chain's CDR3 is CASSPSGTTYGYTF. CDR3 DNA: TGCGCCAGCAGTCCCTCGGGGACCACCTATGGCTACACCTTC.

This clonotype has at least ten counts. The V call is TRBV24-1, the J call TRBJ2-2, with TRBD2 identical over 7 bases. Germline values: CDR1 KGHDR, CDR2 SFDVKD. The CDR3 is made up of 18 amino acids. The trim removed 4 bases at V and 2 bases at J, leaving 12 bases unmatched. The chain's CDR3 is CATSDPDSTGGNTGELFF. The CDR3 coding sequence is TGTGCCACCAGTGACCCCGATTCGACGGGGGGTAACACCGGGGAGCTGTTTTTT.

Many counts were recorded for this clonotype. The chain employs TRBV7-9 and TRBJ2-1; no clear D gene. The germline CDR1 and CDR2 sequences are SEHNR and FQNEAQ (reference sequence). The length of the CDR3 is 15 residues. The V and J ends lost 4 bases and 2 bases respectively, with 12 bases between them. The CDR3 DNA reads as TGTGCCAGCAGCTCGCCAGCGCAAGCCTACAATGAGCAGTTCTTC. It codes for CASSSPAQAYNEQFF.

About this clonotype: Since a much larger clone is just one base distant, this may be a read error. The V gene is TRBV7-9, the J gene TRBJ2-7; maybe TRBD2 (6 bases). The germline CDR1 and CDR2 sequences are SEHNR and FQNEAQ (reference sequence). The V and J ends lost 11 bases and 8 bases respectively, with 22 bases between them. CDR3 length equals 13 residues. CDR3 residues: CASTRLEVGKQYF. Written as DNA, the CDR3 is TGTGCCTCCACCCGACTAGAGGTGGGCAAGCAGTACTTC. Variable domain in full (rest from reference TRBV7-9 and TRBJ2-7): DTGVSQNPRHKITKRGQNVTFRCDPISEHNRLYWYRQTLGQGPEFLTYFQNEAQLEKSRLLSDRFSAERPKGSFSTLEIQRTEQGDSAMYLCASTRLEVGKQYFGPGTRLTVT.

This clonotype was seen many times. The J gene is TRBJ2-3, the V gene TRBV5-6; TRBD2 aligns across 7 bases. Germline CDR1 SGHDT, CDR2 YYEEEE. CDR3 length: 15 residues. V was clipped by 5 bases and J by 0 bases; unmatched bases: 6. CDR3 loop: CASRSNSGSTDTQYF. CDR3 DNA: TGTGCCAGCAGGAGCAATAGCGGGAGCACAGATACGCAGTATTTT.

At least ten counts were recorded for this clonotype. This rearrangement joins TRBV11-2 to TRBJ2-1, with TRBD1 identical over 10 bases. Germline V CDR1 and CDR2: SGHAT, FQNNGV. J gave up 3 bases and V 7 bases, and 3 bases lay outside the gene matches. The CDR3 totals 14 residues. CDR3 nucleotide sequence: TGTGCCAGCACGGGGGACAGGGGCTACAATGAGCAGTTCTTC. This encodes CASTGDRGYNEQFF.

This clonotype was picked up many times. The V call is TRBV12-3 or TRBV12-4, the J call TRBJ1-5; 10 positions match TRBD1. V shed 5 bases, J shed 5 bases, and the junction held 3 bases outside the gene matches. This CDR3 contains 14 residues. The CDR3 loop reads CASSRQGAYQPQHF. The CDR3 nucleotides read TGTGCCAGCAGTCGACAGGGGGCCTATCAGCCCCAGCATTTT.

This clonotype has at least ten counts. The rearrangement uses TRBV20-1 and TRBJ2-2; TRBD1 agrees at 9 bases. The germline gives CDR1 DFQATT, CDR2 SNEGSKA (reference sequence). Losses at the gene ends were 5 bases for V and 3 bases for J; bases not matched to a gene: 4. This CDR3 is built from 14 residues. The CDR3 loop reads CSAQQGADTGELFF. DNA of the CDR3: TGCAGTGCTCAACAGGGGGCGGACACCGGGGAGCTGTTTTTT.

This clonotype occurred many times. This chain connects TRBV27 to TRBJ2-2; 8 nucleotides match TRBD1. Germline trimming cut 5 bases from V and 2 bases from J; bases unmatched to any gene: 4. This CDR3 spans 15 amino acids. Germline CDR1 and CDR2: MNHEY and SMNVEV (reference sequence). CDR3 in amino acids: CASSGRGRNTGELFF. Here the CDR3 DNA reads TGTGCCAGCAGTGGCAGGGGGCGCAACACCGGGGAGCTGTTTTTT.

In its sample, this clonotype was seen many times. The chain has TRBV7-2 and TRBJ1-2, with 7 bases fitting TRBD1. CDR3 length: 13 amino acids. The trim removed 4 bases at V and 8 bases at J, leaving 7 bases unmatched. Germline V gives CDR1 SGHTA, CDR2 FQGNSA. As DNA, the CDR3 is TGTGCCAGCAGCTCCAGACAGGGAGGGGGCTACACCTTC. This encodes CASSSRQGGGYTF.

This clonotype was recorded at least ten times. The gene calls are TRBV4-1 and TRBJ2-5, with a possible D match to TRBD2 (5 bases). Germline V lookup: CDR1 MGHRA, CDR2 YSYEKL. This CDR3 spans 15 amino acids. V dropped 2 bases and J dropped 4 bases, with 14 bases sitting between them. The CDR3 loop is CASSQLPGSGETQYF. Here the CDR3 DNA reads TGCGCCAGCAGCCAATTGCCGGGATCGGGAGAGACCCAGTACTTC.

This clonotype was detected many times. The V gene is TRBV28, the J gene TRBJ2-5; 7 positions agree with TRBD2. V dropped 3 bases and J dropped 5; count of bases not matched to a gene: 3. The length of the CDR3 is 13 residues. The germline V gene has CDR1 MDHEN and CDR2 SYDVKM. This CDR3 is CASSFPGGETQYF. The CDR3 region has the DNA TGTGCCAGCAGTTTCCCGGGAGGCGAGACCCAGTACTTC. Full variable domain (remainder filled in from reference TRBV28 and TRBJ2-5): DVKVTQSSRYLVKRTGEKVFLECVQDMDHENMFWYRQDPGLGLRLIYFSYDVKMKEKGDIPEGYSVSREKKERFSLILESASTNQTSMYLCASSFPGGETQYFGPGTRLLVL.

Remarks on this clonotype: It may be a read error: a sequence one base away is much more abundant. This chain joins TRBV12-3 or TRBV12-4 and TRBJ1-2; D is uncertain. The V and J ends lost 6 bases and 2 bases respectively, with 13 bases between them. This CDR3 has 14 amino acids. The CDR3 loop is CASRPSGQNYGYTF. DNA of the CDR3: TGTGCCAGCAGACCTTCGGGCCAAAACTATGGCTACACCTTC.